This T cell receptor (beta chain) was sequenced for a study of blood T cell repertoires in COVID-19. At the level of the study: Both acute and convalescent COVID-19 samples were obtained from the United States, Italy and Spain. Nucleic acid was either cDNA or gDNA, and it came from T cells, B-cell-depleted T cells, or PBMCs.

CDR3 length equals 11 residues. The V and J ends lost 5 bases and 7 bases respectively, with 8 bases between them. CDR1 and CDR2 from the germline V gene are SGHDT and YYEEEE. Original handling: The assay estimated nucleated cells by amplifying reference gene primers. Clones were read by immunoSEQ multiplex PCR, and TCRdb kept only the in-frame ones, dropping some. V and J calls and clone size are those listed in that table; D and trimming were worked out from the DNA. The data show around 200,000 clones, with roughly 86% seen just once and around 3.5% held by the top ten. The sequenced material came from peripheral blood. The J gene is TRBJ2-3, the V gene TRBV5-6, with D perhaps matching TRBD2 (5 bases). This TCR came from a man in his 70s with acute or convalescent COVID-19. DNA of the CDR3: TGTGCCAGCAGTACTAGGAATACGCAGTATTTT. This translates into CASSTRNTQYF.